One sample yielded the 28 T cell receptor beta chains listed below, sequenced in a study of blood T cell repertoires in COVID-19. Using immunoSEQ multiplex PCR, the repertoire was profiled, and TCRdb retains in-frame clones only, with some absent. In the table there are about 190,000 clones, about 77% of which are singletons. Sequenced material: peripheral blood. The receptors originated from a woman older than 75 with active or convalescent COVID-19.

The table lists this clone with a count of one. The chain employs TRBV24-1 and TRBJ2-5, with a tentative D call TRBD2 (7 bases). V lost 4 bases, J lost 4 bases, and 21 bases lay in between. The CDR3 runs to 17 residues. Looked up from germline, CDR1 is KGHDR and CDR2 is SFDVKD. This chain's CDR3 is CATSEGPRGPGGETQYF. In DNA, the CDR3 is TGTGCCACCAGTGAAGGCCCCCGGGGGCCGGGAGGAGAGACCCAGTACTTC.

The chain uses TRBV6-6 and TRBJ2-7, with 7 bases fitting TRBD1. Trimming removed 5 bases from V and 0 bases from J; junction bases left unmatched: 13. This CDR3 contains 17 residues. Germline V gene data show CDR1 as MNHNY and CDR2 as SVGAGI (reference sequence). DNA for the CDR3: TGTGCCAGCAGTCGCACTCACTTCGGGACAGTCTCCTACGAGCAGTACTTC. Amino acids: CASSRTHFGTVSYEQYF.

CDR3 sequence: CAISGRTSGGPDTQYF. Written as DNA, the CDR3 is TGTGCCATCAGTGGACGGACTAGCGGGGGGCCAGATACGCAGTATTTT. The chain has TRBV10-3 and TRBJ2-3; TRBD2 matches 14 bases. J gave up 4 bases and V 4 bases, and 4 bases lay outside the gene matches. The CDR3 sequence is 16 residues long. CDR1 and CDR2 from the germline V gene are ENHRY and SYGVKD.

This chain joins TRBV3-1 (or the pseudogene TRBV3-2) and TRBJ2-5; the match to TRBD2 covers 7 bases. Trimming took 4 bases from V and 1 from J; bases not matched to a gene: 12. Germline CDR1 reads LGHDT; CDR2 reads YNNKEL (reference sequence). CDR3 length: 17 amino acids. The CDR3 nucleotides are TGTGCCAGCAGCCCAGACCCGGGGAGGGCTACCCAAGAGACCCAGTACTTC. Protein: CASSPDPGRATQETQYF.

The rearrangement links TRBV6-5 to TRBJ1-5; D is possibly TRBD1 (6 bases). The germline CDR1 and CDR2 sequences are MNHEY and SVGAGI. The CDR3 has 14 amino acids. The CDR3 region has the DNA TGTTCCGCGCTGCAGGGGTCGGGCAATCAGCCCCAGCATTTT. Protein product: CSALQGSGNQPQHF.

The V and J genes are TRBV5-1 and TRBJ2-3; TRBD2 agrees at 9 bases. The CDR3 length is 15 residues. Trimming removed 0 bases from V and 4 bases from J; junction bases left unmatched: 3. Looked up from germline, CDR1 is SGHRS and CDR2 is YFSETQ. Here the CDR3 DNA reads TGCGCCAGCAGCTTGGCGCTAGCGGGGTCAGATACGCAGTATTTT. It yields the protein CASSLALAGSDTQYF.

This clone showed up just once. The V call is TRBV7-2, the J call TRBJ2-6; no reliable D call. This CDR3 contains 14 residues. Germline V gene sequence: CDR1 SGHTA, CDR2 FQGNSA. Trimming cost V 1 base and J 4 bases, with 5 bases left between them. The CDR3 here is CASSLGVGANVLTF. The CDR3 region has the DNA TGTGCCAGCAGCTTAGGAGTCGGGGCCAACGTCCTGACTTTC.

The sample holds one count of this clone. The chain couples TRBV5-1 to TRBJ2-6; TRBD1 matches at 8 bases. The junction had 5 bases not matched to a gene; V was cut back by 3 bases and J by 0 bases. The CDR3 covers 17 residues. CDR1 is SGHRS, CDR2 YFSETQ, per germline. CDR3 sequence: CASSWQGASSGANVLTF. The DNA for the CDR3 is TGCGCCAGCAGCTGGCAGGGGGCTAGCTCTGGGGCCAACGTCCTGACTTTC. The entire variable domain, with the rest obtained from reference TRBV5-1 and TRBJ2-6, is as follows: KAGVTQTPRYLIKTRGQQVTLSCSPISGHRSVSWYQQTPGQGLQFLFEYFSETQRNKGNFPGRFSGRQFSNSRSEMNVSTLELGDSALYLCASSWQGASSGANVLTFGAGSRLTVL.

This clone was seen only once. The rearrangement joins TRBV18 to TRBJ2-7; D gene ambiguous. Germline values: CDR1 KGHSH, CDR2 LQKENI. The CDR3 runs 16 residues. Trimming took off 2 bases at V and 2 bases at J, with 16 bases between the two ends. DNA for the CDR3: TGTGCCAGCTCACCATACGCGGAAGGCGCCACCTACGAGCAGTACTTC. Its translation: CASSPYAEGATYEQYF.

The chain employs TRBV9 and TRBJ1-5; unclear D gene. V was cut by 0 bases and J by 0 bases, with 7 bases left in between. Germline V CDR1 and CDR2: SGDLS, YYNGEE. This CDR3 contains 15 residues. In DNA form, the CDR3 reads TGTGCCAGCAGCGTAGGAACGGTTAGCAATCAGCCCCAGCATTTT. This encodes CASSVGTVSNQPQHF.

The V gene is TRBV5-4, the J gene TRBJ2-1, with 12 bases fitting TRBD2. Germline V CDR1 and CDR2: SGHNT, YYREEE (reference sequence). CDR3 length equals 16 residues. The J segment lost 9 bases and the V segment lost 4 bases, leaving 11 bases of the junction unmatched. The CDR3 protein is CASSPGGLAGPAEQFF. The DNA for the CDR3 is TGTGCCAGCAGCCCGGGAGGACTAGCGGGACCAGCTGAGCAGTTCTTC.

This clone was observed a single time. The chain is built from TRBV7-2 and TRBJ1-5, with 8 positions matching TRBD1. The CDR3 extends over 14 amino acids. Trimming at V came to 2 bases and at J to 11 bases, leaving 8 bases not matched to a gene. The germline CDR1 and CDR2 sequences are SGHTA and FQGNSA. The CDR3 nucleotides are TGTGCCAGCAGCTTACAGGGGGCCCCGTCAGCCCAGCATTTT. This sequence encodes CASSLQGAPSAQHF. Combining the CDR3 with reference TRBV7-2 and TRBJ1-5 gives the whole variable domain GAGVSQSPSNKVTEKGKDVELRCDPISGHTALYWYRQSLGQGLEFLIYFQGNSAPDKSGLPSDRFSAERTGGSVSTLTIQRTQQEDSAVYLCASSLQGAPSAQHFGDGTRLSIL.

The CDR3 region has the DNA TGTGCCAGCAGGCCGGGACTAGCAAAATCCGGGGAGCTGTTTTTT. This codes for CASRPGLAKSGELFF. This chain joins TRBV28 and TRBJ2-2; TRBD2 matches at 9 bases. The CDR3 consists of 15 residues. The germline V gene has CDR1 MDHEN and CDR2 SYDVKM. Trimming at V came to 6 bases and at J to 6 bases, leaving 8 bases not matched to a gene.

The V gene is TRBV5-4, the J gene TRBJ2-7; 11 bases map to TRBD1. V shed 3 bases and J 2 bases; nucleotides not matched to a gene: 4. From germline, CDR1 is SGHNT and CDR2 YYREEE (reference sequence). The CDR3 is 15 amino acids. CDR3 loop: CASSSPGQGAYEQYF. CDR3 bases: TGTGCCAGCAGCTCACCGGGACAGGGGGCCTACGAGCAGTACTTC.

The chain links TRBV5-1 to TRBJ2-1; no clear D gene. The CDR3 is 13 residues long. Trimming stripped 0 bases from V and 7 bases from J, with 8 bases between. Germline V lookup: CDR1 SGHRS, CDR2 YFSETQ. The CDR3 here is CASSLATLNEQFF. The CDR3 DNA sequence: TGCGCCAGCAGCTTGGCGACTTTAAATGAGCAGTTCTTC.

There are a few counts of this clone. The CDR3 protein is CASRGQGDSGANVLTF. As DNA, the CDR3 is TGTGCCAGCAGGGGGCAGGGGGACTCTGGGGCCAACGTCCTGACTTTC. This chain joins TRBV28 and TRBJ2-6; 7 positions match TRBD1. Trimming removed 6 bases from V and 0 bases from J; junction bases left unmatched: 5. CDR3 length: 16 amino acids. The V gene's germline CDR1 is MDHEN and CDR2 SYDVKM.

The CDR3: CAISQANTEAFF. The CDR3 DNA reads TGTGCCATCAGCCAGGCGAACACTGAAGCTTTCTTT. The J gene is TRBJ1-1, the V gene TRBV10-3; D ambiguous. CDR1 and CDR2 (germline): ENHRY, SYGVKD. V dropped 6 bases and J dropped 1 base, with 6 bases sitting between them. The CDR3 is 12 residues long.

This chain links TRBV7-2 with TRBJ2-5; D is unresolved. Per germline, CDR1 SGHTA and CDR2 FQGNSA. Trimming cost V 0 bases and J 4 bases, with 6 bases left between them. The CDR3 covers 13 residues. DNA for the CDR3: TGTGCCAGCAGCTTAGCCCTTCCAGAGACCCAGTACTTC. Translating gives CASSLALPETQYF.

The table lists this clone with a few counts. The chain employs TRBV5-6 and TRBJ2-5, with 7 positions matching TRBD1. J gave up 5 bases and V 0 bases, and 1 base lay outside the gene matches. Germline-derived CDR1 and CDR2 are SGHDT and YYEEEE. The CDR3 is 13 residues long. As DNA, the CDR3 is TGTGCCAGCAGCTTGGCCAGGGGGGAGACCCAGTACTTC. It translates to CASSLARGETQYF.

Written as DNA, the CDR3 is TGTGCCAGCAGCGTAGGTACAATTACTAATGAAAAACTGTTTTTT. Translating it yields CASSVGTITNEKLFF. This chain uses TRBV9 with TRBJ1-4; D unclear. V was pared by 0 bases and J by 2 bases, with 8 bases between. This CDR3 has 15 amino acids. Germline values: CDR1 SGDLS, CDR2 YYNGEE.

The chain employs TRBV19 and TRBJ1-4, with 10 bases aligning to TRBD1. Losses at the gene ends were 5 bases for V and 5 bases for J; bases not matched to a gene: 5. This CDR3 is built from 15 residues. Germline-derived CDR1 and CDR2 are LNHDA and SQIVND (reference sequence). CDR3 coding DNA: TGTGCCAGTAGTCCTCAGACAGGGGGCAATGAAAAACTGTTTTTT. Its translation is CASSPQTGGNEKLFF.

This clone was detected only once. This chain links TRBV3-1 (or the pseudogene TRBV3-2) with TRBJ1-5, with 8 nucleotides matching TRBD1. From germline, CDR1 is LGHDT and CDR2 YNNKEL (reference sequence). V lost 4 bases, J lost 4 bases, and 6 bases stayed unmatched. The CDR3 sequence is 15 residues long. The CDR3 sequence is CASSRGQVVNQPQHF. In DNA, the CDR3 is TGTGCCAGCAGCCGGGGACAGGTTGTGAATCAGCCCCAGCATTTT.

The rearrangement uses TRBV28 and TRBJ2-7, with D possibly matching TRBD1 (5 bases). CDR1 is MDHEN and CDR2 is SYDVKM in the germline V gene. Trimming removed 6 bases from V and 3 bases from J, with 18 bases in between. CDR3 length: 15 residues. DNA for the CDR3: TGTGCCAGCAGCCCTACCTCGCAGGGCGACTACGAGCAGTACTTC. The encoded protein is CASSPTSQGDYEQYF.

This chain links TRBV27 with TRBJ2-5; D is undetermined. This CDR3 has 11 residues. The germline CDR1 and CDR2 sequences are MNHEY and SMNVEV (reference sequence). Trimming cost V 2 bases and J 5 bases, with 3 bases left between them. The CDR3, as DNA: TGTGCCAGCAGTTTAGGCGAGACCCAGTACTTC. Amino acid sequence: CASSLGETQYF.

V and J are TRBV29-1 and TRBJ2-6; D is ambiguous. This CDR3 spans 15 amino acids. Between the trimmed V and J ends, which lost 3 bases and 0 bases, there was a span of 9 bases. Germline V gives CDR1 SQVTM, CDR2 ANQGSEA. CDR3 sequence reads: CSVEEQNSGANVLTF. The CDR3 DNA follows: TGCAGCGTTGAGGAACAGAACTCTGGGGCCAACGTCCTGACTTTC.

The sample holds a few counts of this clone. J is TRBJ1-5 and V is TRBV9; D not resolved. Germline lookup yields CDR1 SGDLS and CDR2 YYNGEE. V was clipped by 4 bases and J by 3 bases, with 17 bases between them. This CDR3 is built from 16 residues. The CDR3 nucleotides read TGTGCCAGCAGCCTAGTTAGCGAGCTTTTCAATCAGCCCCAGCATTTT. Protein sequence: CASSLVSELFNQPQHF. Based on the CDR3 plus reference TRBV9 and TRBJ1-5, the full variable domain is DSGVTQTPKHLITATGQRVTLRCSPRSGDLSVYWYQQSLDQGLQFLIQYYNGEERAKGNILERFSAQQFPDLHSELNLSSLELGDSALYFCASSLVSELFNQPQHFGDGTRLSIL.

The chain is built from TRBV27 and TRBJ1-6; D is ambiguous. From germline, CDR1 is MNHEY and CDR2 SMNVEV (reference sequence). Trimming stripped 0 bases from V and 0 bases from J, with 3 bases between. The CDR3 length is 15 residues. The CDR3 loop reads CASSLSGSYNSPLHF. The CDR3, as DNA: TGTGCCAGCAGTTTATCCGGCTCCTATAATTCACCCCTCCACTTT.

This sequence joins TRBV6-5 and TRBJ2-6, with D possibly being TRBD2 (6 bases). The CDR3 extends over 15 amino acids. V lost 6 bases, J lost 0 bases, and 9 bases lay in between. Germline V gene data show CDR1 as MNHEY and CDR2 as SVGAGI. CDR3 loop: CASSAGSSGANVLTF. CDR3 DNA: TGTGCCAGCAGCGCGGGGAGCTCTGGGGCCAACGTCCTGACTTTC.